The next 23 T cell receptor beta chains were all read from a single sample in a study of lymphopenia after photon versus proton radiotherapy. Data came from immunoSEQ multiplex PCR; TCRdb stores just in-frame clones and leaves some out. The data contain roughly 35,000 clones, 70% to 90% of them singletons. Sample: peripheral blood, taken from a patient treated with photon-based radiotherapy. These receptors all come from a man aged 50 to 59 with gastric cancer.

This clone was counted once. The J gene is TRBJ1-5, the V gene TRBV6-1, with no clear D. From germline, CDR1 is MNHNS and CDR2 SASEGT. The V end lost 5 bases, the J end lost 2 bases, and 13 bases lay between the germline ends. The CDR3 is made up of 15 amino acids. CDR3 DNA sequence: TGTGCCAGCAGTCCCTCGGGCGAGGGCAATCAGCCCCAGCATTTT. Translation: CASSPSGEGNQPQHF.

This sequence joins TRBV19 and TRBJ1-1, with a weak D call TRBD1 (5 bases). CDR1 and CDR2 (germline): LNHDA, SQIVND (reference sequence). This CDR3 has 14 amino acids. V lost 1 base, J lost 7 bases, and 13 bases lay in between. CDR3 protein: CASSIGGDRREAFF. CDR3 sequence (DNA): TGTGCCAGTAGTATAGGGGGAGACAGACGTGAAGCTTTCTTT.

The count of this clone is one. J is TRBJ2-7 and V is TRBV2; D may be TRBD1 (5 bases). The CDR3 has 14 residues. CDR1 SNHLY and CDR2 FYNNEI come from the germline V gene. Trimming left V 3 bases short and J 4 bases short, with 13 bases between. This CDR3 is CASSEQGMGYEQYF. As DNA, the CDR3 is TGTGCCAGCAGTGAGCAGGGCATGGGGTACGAGCAGTACTTC.

The chain uses TRBV6-1 and TRBJ2-4; 8 nucleotides match TRBD2. V lost 5 bases to trimming and J lost 8 bases; unmatched junction nucleotides: 11. Per the germline V gene, CDR1 is MNHNS and CDR2 is SASEGT. This CDR3 has 15 amino acids. The CDR3 sequence: CASSTYGTSSDIQYF. CDR3 DNA: TGTGCCAGCAGTACATATGGGACTAGTAGTGACATTCAGTACTTC.

V and J are TRBV2 and TRBJ2-3, with D maybe TRBD2 (6 bases). Germline CDR1 and CDR2: SNHLY and FYNNEI. This CDR3 region has 18 residues. V gave up 6 bases and J gave up 4 bases, with 26 bases separating them. CDR3 sequence: CASREGSRILSRADTQYF. Written as DNA, the CDR3 is TGTGCCAGCAGGGAGGGGTCTAGAATCCTATCCAGAGCAGATACGCAGTATTTT.

The V gene is TRBV2, the J gene TRBJ2-7; 7 positions agree with TRBD1. The germline gives CDR1 SNHLY, CDR2 FYNNEI. V was pared by 6 bases and J by 1 base, with 9 bases of the junction left unmatched. The CDR3 runs to 15 residues. CDR3: CASRETGRASYEQYF. CDR3 DNA sequence: TGTGCCAGCAGGGAGACAGGGCGGGCATCCTACGAGCAGTACTTC.

The chain couples TRBV4-1 to TRBJ2-4; TRBD2 matches 12 bases. CDR1 is MGHRA and CDR2 is YSYEKL in the germline V gene. V lost 1 base to trimming and J lost 1 base; unmatched junction nucleotides: 8. The CDR3 contains 19 residues. The CDR3 coding sequence is TGCGCCAGCAGCCAAGGGGGGCTAGCGGGAGGGCGGGCCAAAAACATTCAGTACTTC. Its translation is CASSQGGLAGGRAKNIQYF.

The table lists this clone with a few counts. The chain links TRBV10-2 to TRBJ1-1; D is undetermined. V lost 2 bases and J 11 bases, leaving 9 bases between the germline ends. The length of the CDR3 is 11 residues. Germline CDR1 and CDR2: WSHSY and SAAADI. For the CDR3, the DNA is TGCGCCAGCAGTGAGACAGCTTCGGCTTTCTTT. It specifies CASSETASAFF.

The gene calls are TRBV5-1 and TRBJ2-1; the D is unclear. The V end lost 0 bases, the J end lost 10 bases, and 8 bases lay between the germline ends. The V gene's germline CDR1 is SGHRS and CDR2 YFSETQ. The CDR3 consists of 12 residues. The CDR3 region is CASSLALREQFF. The CDR3 DNA reads as TGCGCCAGCAGCTTGGCTCTACGCGAGCAGTTCTTC.

This clone was counted between two and nine times. This chain links TRBV28 with TRBJ1-2; no definite D call. The V and J ends lost 1 base and 8 bases respectively, with 11 bases between them. The CDR3 has 13 amino acids. The germline V gene encodes CDR1 MDHEN and CDR2 SYDVKM. The CDR3 nucleotides are TGTGCCAGCAGTTTATTTCGGGAGGGCGGCTACACCTTC. Protein sequence: CASSLFREGGYTF.

This CDR3 is CASSLAEGGSTFF. The DNA for the CDR3 is TGTGCCAGCAGTTTGGCCGAGGGGGGCTCTACTTTCTTT. The V call is TRBV28, the J call TRBJ1-1; possibly TRBD1 for D (6 bases). Between the trimmed V and J ends, which lost 3 bases and 12 bases, there was a span of 17 bases. CDR1 is MDHEN, CDR2 SYDVKM, per germline. The CDR3 length is 13 residues.

The J gene is TRBJ1-3, the V gene TRBV19; TRBD1 might be the D (5 bases). The CDR3 consists of 15 residues. CDR1 is LNHDA, CDR2 SQIVND, per germline (reference sequence). V lost 6 bases and J lost 0, with 12 bases in between. The CDR3 is CASRTQDISGNTIYF. The CDR3 bases are TGTGCCAGTAGAACACAGGACATCTCTGGAAACACCATATATTTT.

The CDR3 region is CASSSPRALNPDGYTF. The DNA of the CDR3 is TGTGCCAGCAGCTCGCCCCGGGCCCTGAACCCGGATGGCTACACCTTC. The chain carries TRBV5-4 and TRBJ1-2; D is ambiguous. Trimming shortened V by 3 bases and J by 6 bases, and 21 bases separated the two germline ends. Germline assignment: CDR1 SGHNT and CDR2 YYREEE (reference sequence). The CDR3 is 16 residues long.

The chain carries TRBV11-1 and TRBJ1-1; tentatively, D is TRBD1 (6 bases). From germline, CDR1 is SGHAT and CDR2 FQDESV (reference sequence). V lost 3 bases, J lost 7 bases, and 15 bases lay in between. The CDR3 is made up of 14 amino acids. In DNA form, the CDR3 reads TGTGCCAGCAGCTTTTCCAGGGGAGGGATTGAAGCTTTCTTT. The encoded protein is CASSFSRGGIEAFF.

CDR3 loop: CASSPLVDRAHYGYTF. DNA of the CDR3: TGTGCCAGTAGTCCCTTGGTGGATAGGGCGCACTATGGCTACACCTTC. The chain recombines TRBV19 with TRBJ1-2; D is unclear. Trimming shortened V by 5 bases and J by 3 bases, and 19 bases separated the two germline ends. Germline V lookup: CDR1 LNHDA, CDR2 SQIVND (reference sequence). The CDR3 has 16 residues.

This chain links TRBV27 with TRBJ1-1, with no clear D. The germline V gene has CDR1 MNHEY and CDR2 SMNVEV (reference sequence). The CDR3 has 13 residues. The V and J ends lost 7 bases and 0 bases respectively, with 9 bases between them. The CDR3 here is CASKDVLNTEAFF. The CDR3 DNA is TGTGCCAGCAAAGACGTCCTGAACACTGAAGCTTTCTTT.

The chain has TRBV5-7 and TRBJ1-2; D is ambiguous. TRBV5-7 falls under the ORF class, with uncertain function. With 2 bases removed from V and 2 bases from J, the gap between germline ends came to 13 bases. The CDR3 loop spans 15 amino acids. The CDR3 nucleotides read TGTGCCAGCAGCTTTACGGCAGACTTAAACTATGGCTACACCTTC. It translates to CASSFTADLNYGYTF.

The chain combines TRBV5-4 with TRBJ2-7; D not resolved. The V and J ends lost 0 bases and 3 bases respectively, with 13 bases between them. Per germline, CDR1 SGHNT and CDR2 YYREEE (reference sequence). The CDR3 has 15 residues. CDR3 bases: TGTGCCAGCAGCTTGGGGCCAACCTCGGGCTACGAGCAGTACTTC. Protein: CASSLGPTSGYEQYF.

The chain recombines TRBV4-1 with TRBJ2-3, with 8 bases aligning to TRBD2. Germline V gene lookup returns CDR1 MGHRA and CDR2 YSYEKL. CDR3 length: 16 residues. Trimming took 2 bases from V and 0 from J; bases not matched to a gene: 4. The chain's CDR3 is CASSQPTGGSTDTQYF. The CDR3 DNA sequence: TGCGCCAGCAGCCAACCTACGGGAGGGAGCACAGATACGCAGTATTTT.

J is TRBJ2-7 and V is TRBV18, with unresolved D. Deletions cut 5 bases from V and 4 bases from J, with 12 bases between. From germline, CDR1 is KGHSH and CDR2 LQKENI. The CDR3 length is 13 residues. CDR3 in amino acids: CASSSTMGYEQYF. The CDR3 bases are TGTGCCAGCTCAAGCACTATGGGGTACGAGCAGTACTTC.

The chain uses TRBV5-1 and TRBJ2-7; 9 bases map to TRBD2. The CDR3 extends over 13 amino acids. Germline V gives CDR1 SGHRS, CDR2 YFSETQ. The V and J ends lost 5 bases and 6 bases, in that order; junction bases with no gene match: 6. Here the CDR3 reads CASRVAGEGEQYF. The CDR3 nucleotides read TGCGCCAGCAGGGTAGCGGGAGAGGGCGAGCAGTACTTC.

There are a few counts of this clone. The V call is TRBV29-1, the J call TRBJ2-2, with D hard to call. Trimming pared 3 bases from V and 4 bases from J, leaving 12 bases between. This CDR3 is built from 14 residues. Germline V gene data show CDR1 as SQVTM and CDR2 as ANQGSEA. The CDR3 region has the DNA TGCAGCGTTGAGTGGGGTGGCGGCACCGGGGAGCTGTTTTTT. As protein: CSVEWGGGTGELFF.

This clone was detected only once. This chain links TRBV29-1 with TRBJ2-3; perhaps TRBD2 as D (6 bases). V shed 6 bases and J shed 0 bases, with 16 bases lying between them. Germline CDR1 is SQVTM and CDR2 is ANQGSEA. The CDR3 has 15 residues. The CDR3 region has the DNA TGCAGCGTGTCCCTCGGGACTGCTAGCACAGATACGCAGTATTTT. Protein product: CSVSLGTASTDTQYF.